These T cell receptor beta chains were read from a single sample in a study of blood T cell repertoires in COVID-19. The method was immunoSEQ multiplex PCR; TCRdb's version includes in-frame clones alone and lacks a portion of them. This sample has some 250,000 clones, with around 90% found just once. Material: peripheral blood. The receptors come from a woman aged 55-69 years with COVID-19, enrolled during active disease. Each CDR3 is given without its conserved first and last residue. The order of the fields is V gene, D gene, CDR3 protein. A D gene is named only where the DNA matches it firmly.

TRBV7-6,NA,ASSLESSGYNEQF
TRBV28,NA,ASRGGDQPQH
TRBV28,TRBD1,ASSSAQGAAHTQY
TRBV15,TRBD2,ATSPALGGRATTQY
TRBV28,NA,ATKLVTGELF
TRBV28,TRBD1,ASSLWGQGRYEQY
TRBV30,NA,AWSRGSYEQY
TRBV6-5,NA,ASSYTWRQNTGELF
TRBV5-1,TRBD2,ASSTTSDSAGRLRYNEQF
TRBV9,TRBD1,ASSALGTGGGYT
TRBV11-2,NA,ASSLGLYNEQF
TRBV29-1,NA,SVVGGLNNEQF
TRBV19,NA,ASSIWGGGYT
TRBV7-3,TRBD1,ASSRRTGGMAEAF
TRBV12-3/TRBV12-4,TRBD1,ASRLTGDQPQH
TRBV15,TRBD2,ATQQRASGSWGDTQY
TRBV4-2,NA,ASSQVDGGAEKLF
TRBV7-6,TRBD1,ASSLLPGQGGSRNTEAF
TRBV28,TRBD1,ASSLWTGGSHYGYT
TRBV24-1,TRBD2,ATSETKPGLAGAREQF
TRBV29-1,TRBD1,SGGQGAANYGYT
TRBV7-6,TRBD1,ASSLRTGGYNEQF
TRBV6-2/TRBV6-3,TRBD2,ASSPQAGVKEQF
TRBV28,TRBD1,ASSLLGSRDRGYEQY
TRBV6-1,TRBD1,ASSEAGQGGRGSPLH
TRBV5-4,TRBD1,ASSARNRGLSEQY
TRBV7-2,TRBD1,ASSEPDRGLQPQH
TRBV19,TRBD2,ASRGRVGGAGELF